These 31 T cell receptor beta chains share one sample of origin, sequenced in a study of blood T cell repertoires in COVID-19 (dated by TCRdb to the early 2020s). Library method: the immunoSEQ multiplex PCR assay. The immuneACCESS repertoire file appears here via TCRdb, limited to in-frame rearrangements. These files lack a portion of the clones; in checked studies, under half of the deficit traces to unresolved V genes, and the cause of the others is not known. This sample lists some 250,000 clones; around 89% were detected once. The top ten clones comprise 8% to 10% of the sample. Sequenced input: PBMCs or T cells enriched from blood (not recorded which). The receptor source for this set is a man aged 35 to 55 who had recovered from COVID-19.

CDR3 region: CASSRLGRGPPNNEQFF. The CDR3 DNA is TGTGCCAGCAGCCGTTTAGGGCGGGGGCCCCCGAACAATGAGCAGTTCTTC. The rearrangement joins TRBV7-2 to TRBJ2-1; TRBD2 might be the D (7 bases). Deletions cut 5 bases from V and 5 bases from J, with 22 bases between. The germline V gene has CDR1 SGHTA and CDR2 FQGNSA. The CDR3 sequence is 17 residues long.

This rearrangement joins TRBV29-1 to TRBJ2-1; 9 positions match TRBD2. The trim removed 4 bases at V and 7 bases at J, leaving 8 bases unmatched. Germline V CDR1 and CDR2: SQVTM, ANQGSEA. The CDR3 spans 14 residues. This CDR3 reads CSVGGAGGRNEQFF. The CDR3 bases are TGCAGCGTTGGGGGTGCGGGAGGGAGGAATGAGCAGTTCTTC.

CDR3 sequence: CAWTLGTGSFGYTF. The DNA of the CDR3 is TGTGCCTGGACTCTCGGGACAGGGAGTTTTGGCTACACCTTC. The chain joins TRBV30 to TRBJ1-2; 9 nucleotides match TRBD1. This CDR3 region has 14 residues. V lost 4 bases to trimming and J lost 7 bases; unmatched junction nucleotides: 10. CDR1 and CDR2 (germline): GTSNPN, SVGIG (reference sequence).

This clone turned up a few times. This chain's CDR3 is CASSKLDINQPQHF. CDR3 coding DNA: TGTGCCAGCAGCAAACTGGACATTAATCAGCCCCAGCATTTT. This chain joins TRBV21-1 and TRBJ1-5; the D call of TRBD1 is as the table states it, not checked on the DNA. TRBV21-1 corresponds to a pseudogene. The CDR3 consists of 14 residues.

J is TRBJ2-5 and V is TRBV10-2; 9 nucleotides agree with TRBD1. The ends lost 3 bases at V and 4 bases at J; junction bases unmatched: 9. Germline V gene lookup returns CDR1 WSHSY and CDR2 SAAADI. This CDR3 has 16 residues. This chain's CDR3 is CASSDPKQGALETQYF. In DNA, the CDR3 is TGCGCCAGCAGTGACCCCAAACAGGGGGCCCTAGAGACCCAGTACTTC.

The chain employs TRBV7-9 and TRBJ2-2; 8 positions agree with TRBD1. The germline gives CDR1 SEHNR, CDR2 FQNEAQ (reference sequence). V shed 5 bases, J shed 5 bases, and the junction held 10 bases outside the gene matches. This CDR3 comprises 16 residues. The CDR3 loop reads CASSPGQGGWTGELFF. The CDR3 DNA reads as TGTGCCAGCAGCCCCGGACAGGGAGGTTGGACCGGGGAGCTGTTTTTT.

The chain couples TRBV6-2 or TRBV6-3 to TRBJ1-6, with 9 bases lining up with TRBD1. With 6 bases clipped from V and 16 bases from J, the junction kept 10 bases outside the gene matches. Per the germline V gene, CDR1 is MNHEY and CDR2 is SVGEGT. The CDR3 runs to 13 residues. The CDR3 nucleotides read TGTGCCAGCAGCCCCCAAACAGGGGGCCGGCTCCACTTT. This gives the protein CASSPQTGGRLHF.

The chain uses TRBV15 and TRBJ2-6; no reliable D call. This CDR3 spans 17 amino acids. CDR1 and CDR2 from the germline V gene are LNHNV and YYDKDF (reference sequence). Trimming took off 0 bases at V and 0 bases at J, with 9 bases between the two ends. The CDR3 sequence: CATSRDPTASGANVLTF. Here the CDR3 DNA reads TGTGCCACCAGCAGAGACCCAACAGCCTCTGGGGCCAACGTCCTGACTTTC.

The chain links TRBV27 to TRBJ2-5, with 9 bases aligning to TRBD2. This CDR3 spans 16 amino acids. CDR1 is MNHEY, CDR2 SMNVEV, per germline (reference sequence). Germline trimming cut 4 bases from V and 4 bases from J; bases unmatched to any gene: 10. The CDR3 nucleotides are TGTGCCAGCAGTTCCTCTAGCGGGAAAGGGCGAGAGACCCAGTACTTC. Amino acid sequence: CASSSSSGKGRETQYF.

The CDR3 nucleotides read TGTGCCAGCAGTTTAAATTCGATCCGGGGGGCGAACTATGGCTACACCTTC. Translation: CASSLNSIRGANYGYTF. V usage is TRBV27 and J usage is TRBJ1-2; D perhaps matches TRBD1 (6 bases). The V gene lost 2 bases and the J gene lost 2 bases, with 18 bases spanning the gap. Germline CDR1 is MNHEY and CDR2 is SMNVEV (reference sequence). The CDR3 contains 17 residues.

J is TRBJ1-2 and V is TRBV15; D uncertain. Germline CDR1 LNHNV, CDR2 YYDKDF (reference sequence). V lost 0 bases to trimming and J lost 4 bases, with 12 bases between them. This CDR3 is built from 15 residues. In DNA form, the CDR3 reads TGTGCCACCAGCAGAGACCCCTACGTGGTCTATGGCTACACCTTC. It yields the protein CATSRDPYVVYGYTF.

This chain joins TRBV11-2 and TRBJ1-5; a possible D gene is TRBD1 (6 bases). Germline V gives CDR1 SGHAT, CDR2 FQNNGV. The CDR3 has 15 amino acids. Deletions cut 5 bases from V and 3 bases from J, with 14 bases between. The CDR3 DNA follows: TGTGCCAGCAGCATACAACAGGGACCCAATCAGCCCCAGCATTTT. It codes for CASSIQQGPNQPQHF.

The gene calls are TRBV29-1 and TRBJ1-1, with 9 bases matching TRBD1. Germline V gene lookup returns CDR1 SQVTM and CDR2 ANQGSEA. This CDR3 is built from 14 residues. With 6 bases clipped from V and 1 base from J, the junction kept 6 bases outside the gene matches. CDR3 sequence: CSVPRTGANTEAFF. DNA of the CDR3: TGCAGCGTACCCAGGACAGGGGCGAACACTGAAGCTTTCTTT.

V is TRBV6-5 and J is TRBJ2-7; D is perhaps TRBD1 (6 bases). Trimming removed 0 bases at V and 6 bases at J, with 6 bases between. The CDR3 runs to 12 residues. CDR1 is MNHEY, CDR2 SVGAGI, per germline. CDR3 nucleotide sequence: TGTGCCAGCAGTTACTCAGGGGGCGAGCAGTACTTC. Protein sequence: CASSYSGGEQYF.

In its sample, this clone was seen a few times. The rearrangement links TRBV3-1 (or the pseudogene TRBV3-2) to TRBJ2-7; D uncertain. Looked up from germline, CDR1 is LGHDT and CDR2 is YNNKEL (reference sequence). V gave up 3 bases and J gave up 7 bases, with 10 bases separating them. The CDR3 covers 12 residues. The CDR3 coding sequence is TGTGCCAGCAGCCATGAGCCCCGGGAGCAGTACTTC. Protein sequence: CASSHEPREQYF.

Here the CDR3 reads CASSLSGGGYEQYF. CDR3 in DNA: TGTGCCAGCAGCTTAAGCGGCGGAGGGTACGAGCAGTACTTC. The rearrangement uses TRBV7-2 and TRBJ2-7, with a possible D match to TRBD2 (6 bases). The CDR3 sequence is 14 residues long. The germline V gene encodes CDR1 SGHTA and CDR2 FQGNSA. The ends were cut back, 2 bases at V and 4 bases at J, with 12 bases in the middle.

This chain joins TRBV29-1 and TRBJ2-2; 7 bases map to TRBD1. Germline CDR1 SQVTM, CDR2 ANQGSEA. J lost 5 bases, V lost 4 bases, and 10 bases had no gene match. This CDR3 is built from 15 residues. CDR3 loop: CSVAAGGISTGELFF. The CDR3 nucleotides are TGCAGCGTTGCGGCAGGGGGAATCAGTACCGGGGAGCTGTTTTTT.

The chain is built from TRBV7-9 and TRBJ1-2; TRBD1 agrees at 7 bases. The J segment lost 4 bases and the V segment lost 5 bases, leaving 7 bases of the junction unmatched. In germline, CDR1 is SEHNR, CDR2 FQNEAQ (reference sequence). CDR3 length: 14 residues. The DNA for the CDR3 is TGTGCCAGCAGCCTGACAGGGATGTCCTATGGCTACACCTTC. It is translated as CASSLTGMSYGYTF. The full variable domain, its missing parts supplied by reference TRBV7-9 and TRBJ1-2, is DTGVSQNPRHKITKRGQNVTFRCDPISEHNRLYWYRQTLGQGPEFLTYFQNEAQLEKSRLLSDRFSAERPKGSFSTLEIQRTEQGDSAMYLCASSLTGMSYGYTFGSGTRLTVV.

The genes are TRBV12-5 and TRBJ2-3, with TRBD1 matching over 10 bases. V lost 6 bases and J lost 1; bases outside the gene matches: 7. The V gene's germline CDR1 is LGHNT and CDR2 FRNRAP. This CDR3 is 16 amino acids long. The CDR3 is CASGPGTGVRTDTQYF. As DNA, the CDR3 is TGTGCTAGTGGGCCCGGGACAGGGGTACGCACAGATACGCAGTATTTT.

The CDR3: CASSEPDRGKETQYF. The CDR3 DNA reads as TGTGCCAGCAGTGAGCCGGACAGGGGTAAAGAGACCCAGTACTTC. This chain links TRBV25-1 with TRBJ2-5, with 9 bases fitting TRBD1. Per germline, CDR1 MGHDK and CDR2 SYGVNS. The CDR3 is made up of 15 amino acids. V dropped 3 bases and J dropped 3; count of bases not matched to a gene: 5.

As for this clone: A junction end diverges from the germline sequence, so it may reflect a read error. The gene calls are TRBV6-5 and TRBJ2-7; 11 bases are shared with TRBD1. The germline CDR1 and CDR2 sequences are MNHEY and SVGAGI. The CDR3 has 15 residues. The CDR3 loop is CASNNRDRGTYKQYF. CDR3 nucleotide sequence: TGTGCCAGCAATAATAGGGACAGGGGGACCTACAAGCAGTACTTC.

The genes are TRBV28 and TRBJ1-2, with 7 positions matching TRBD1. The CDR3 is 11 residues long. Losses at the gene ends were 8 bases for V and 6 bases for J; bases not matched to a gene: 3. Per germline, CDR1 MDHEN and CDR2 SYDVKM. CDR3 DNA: TGTGCCAGCGGGACAGTCCATGGCTACACCTTC. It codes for CASGTVHGYTF.

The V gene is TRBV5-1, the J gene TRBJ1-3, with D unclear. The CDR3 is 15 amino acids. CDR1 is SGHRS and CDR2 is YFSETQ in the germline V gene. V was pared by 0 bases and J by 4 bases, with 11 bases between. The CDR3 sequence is CASSLARGPGNTIYF. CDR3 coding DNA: TGCGCCAGCAGCTTGGCGCGGGGTCCGGGAAACACCATATATTTT.

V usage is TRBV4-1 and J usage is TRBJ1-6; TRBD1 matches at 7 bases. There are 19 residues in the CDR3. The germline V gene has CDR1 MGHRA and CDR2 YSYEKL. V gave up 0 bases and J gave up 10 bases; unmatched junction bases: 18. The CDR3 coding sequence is TGCGCCAGCAGCCAAGATCTCCTAGGGGGCGTTCTTCGTCAGTCACCCCTCCACTTT. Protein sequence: CASSQDLLGGVLRQSPLHF.

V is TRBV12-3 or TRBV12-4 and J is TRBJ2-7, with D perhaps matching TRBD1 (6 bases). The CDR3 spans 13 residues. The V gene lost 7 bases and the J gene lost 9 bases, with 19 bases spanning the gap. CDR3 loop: CASKGQPPTGQYF. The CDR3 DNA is TGTGCCAGCAAAGGACAGCCGCCCACGGGGCAGTACTTC.

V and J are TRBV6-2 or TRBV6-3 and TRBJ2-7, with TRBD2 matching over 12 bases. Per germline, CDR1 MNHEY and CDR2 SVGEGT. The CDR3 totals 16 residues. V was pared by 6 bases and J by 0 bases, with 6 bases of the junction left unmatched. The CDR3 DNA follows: TGTGCCAGCAGCAAGACTAGCGGGAGTGTCTCCTACGAGCAGTACTTC. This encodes CASSKTSGSVSYEQYF.

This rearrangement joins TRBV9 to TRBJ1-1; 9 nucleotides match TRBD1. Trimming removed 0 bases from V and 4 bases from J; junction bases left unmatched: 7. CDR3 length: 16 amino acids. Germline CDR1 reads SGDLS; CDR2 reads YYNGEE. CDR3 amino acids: CASSVVQGALGTEAFF. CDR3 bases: TGTGCCAGCAGCGTAGTACAGGGGGCGTTGGGCACTGAAGCTTTCTTT.

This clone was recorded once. For the CDR3, the DNA is TGTGCTAGTGGTTTGGTATTGGGACAGGGGGGCGTCAAAGAGACCCAGTACTTC. Its protein is CASGLVLGQGGVKETQYF. The chain recombines TRBV12-5 with TRBJ2-5; TRBD1 matches at 11 bases. With V trimmed by 0 bases and J by 3 bases, 9 bases remained unmatched. This CDR3 region has 18 residues. Germline lookup yields CDR1 LGHNT and CDR2 FRNRAP. The full variable domain, with the rest looked up from reference TRBV12-5 and TRBJ2-5, is DARVTQTPRHKVTEMGQEVTMRCQPILGHNTVFWYRQTMMQGLELLAYFRNRAPLDDSGMPKDRFSAEMPDATLATLKIQPSEPRDSAVYFCASGLVLGQGGVKETQYFGPGTRLLVL.

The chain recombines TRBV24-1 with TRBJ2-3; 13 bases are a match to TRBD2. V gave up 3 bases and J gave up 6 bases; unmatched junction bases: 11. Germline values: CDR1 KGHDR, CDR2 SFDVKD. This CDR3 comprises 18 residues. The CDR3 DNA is TGTGCCACCAGTGATCACACTAGCGGGGGGGAGTTTTTGGATACGCAGTATTTT. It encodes CATSDHTSGGEFLDTQYF.

In nucleotides, the CDR3 is TGCGCCAGCAGCGAAAGGACAGGGGATAATGAAAAACTGTTTTTT. Its protein is CASSERTGDNEKLFF. This sequence joins TRBV5-1 and TRBJ1-4; TRBD1 matches 9 bases. Looked up from germline, CDR1 is SGHRS and CDR2 is YFSETQ. This CDR3 region has 15 residues. J lost 4 bases, V lost 4 bases, and 5 bases had no gene match.

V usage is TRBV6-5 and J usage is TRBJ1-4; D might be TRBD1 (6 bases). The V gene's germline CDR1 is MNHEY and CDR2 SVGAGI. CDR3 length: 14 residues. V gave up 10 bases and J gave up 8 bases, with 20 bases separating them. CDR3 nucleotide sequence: TGTGCCACCCAAACCGGCAGGGGTGAAGAAAAACTGTTTTTT. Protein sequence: CATQTGRGEEKLFF.